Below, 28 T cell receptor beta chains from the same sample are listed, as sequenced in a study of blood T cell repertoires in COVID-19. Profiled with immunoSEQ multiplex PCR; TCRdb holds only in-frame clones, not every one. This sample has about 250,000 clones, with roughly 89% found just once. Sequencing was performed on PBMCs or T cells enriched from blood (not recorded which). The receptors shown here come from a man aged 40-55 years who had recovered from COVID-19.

The CDR3 nucleotides are TGTGCCTGCCTTCGGGACAGGGGCACGAAGGAGCAGTTCTTC. It is translated as CACLRDRGTKEQFF. The rearrangement links TRBV30 to TRBJ2-1; 10 nucleotides line up with TRBD1. Germline CDR1 reads GTSNPN; CDR2 reads SVGIG (reference sequence). Trimming removed 6 bases from V and 10 bases from J; junction bases left unmatched: 12. The CDR3 is 14 residues long. Combining the CDR3 with reference TRBV30 and TRBJ2-1 gives the whole variable domain SQTIHQWPATLVQPVGSPLSLECTVEGTSNPNLYWYRQAAGRGLQLLFYSVGIGQISSEVPQNLSASRPQDRQFILSSKKLLLSDSGFYLCACLRDRGTKEQFFGPGTRLTVL.

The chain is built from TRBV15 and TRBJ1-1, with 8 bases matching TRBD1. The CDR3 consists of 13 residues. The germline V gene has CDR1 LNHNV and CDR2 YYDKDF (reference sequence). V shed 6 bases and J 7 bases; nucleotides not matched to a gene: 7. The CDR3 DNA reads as TGTGCCACCAGGAAGACAGGGGCGGGTGAAGCTTTCTTT. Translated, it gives CATRKTGAGEAFF.

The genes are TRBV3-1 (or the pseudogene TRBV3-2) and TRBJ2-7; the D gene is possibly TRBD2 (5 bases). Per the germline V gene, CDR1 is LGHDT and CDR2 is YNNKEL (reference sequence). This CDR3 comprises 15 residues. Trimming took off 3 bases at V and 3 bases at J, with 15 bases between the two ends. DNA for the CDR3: TGTGCCAGCAGCCAGGCCGCCGGACGGGACTACGAGCAGTACTTC. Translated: CASSQAAGRDYEQYF.

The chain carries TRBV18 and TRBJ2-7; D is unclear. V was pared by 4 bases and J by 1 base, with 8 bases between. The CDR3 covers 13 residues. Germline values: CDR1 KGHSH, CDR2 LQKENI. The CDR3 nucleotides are TGTGCCAGCTCACAAGCATCGTCCTACGAGCAGTACTTC. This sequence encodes CASSQASSYEQYF.

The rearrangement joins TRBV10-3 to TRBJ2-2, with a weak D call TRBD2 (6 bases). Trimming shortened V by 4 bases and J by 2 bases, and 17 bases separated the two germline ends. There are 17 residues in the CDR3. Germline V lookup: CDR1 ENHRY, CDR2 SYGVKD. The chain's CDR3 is CAISGRGKLENTGELFF. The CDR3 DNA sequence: TGTGCCATCAGTGGGAGGGGTAAACTTGAAAACACCGGGGAGCTGTTTTTT.

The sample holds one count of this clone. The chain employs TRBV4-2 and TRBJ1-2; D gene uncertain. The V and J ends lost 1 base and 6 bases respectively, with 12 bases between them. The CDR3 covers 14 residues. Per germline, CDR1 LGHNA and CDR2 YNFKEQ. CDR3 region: CASSQGVGRDGYTF. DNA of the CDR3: TGTGCCAGCAGCCAAGGGGTAGGGCGGGATGGCTACACCTTC.

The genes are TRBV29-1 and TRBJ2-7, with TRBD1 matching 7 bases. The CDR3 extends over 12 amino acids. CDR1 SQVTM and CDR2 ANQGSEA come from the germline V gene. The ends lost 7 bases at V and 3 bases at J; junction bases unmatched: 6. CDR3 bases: TGCAGCGGCGGACAGGCGGACTACGAGCAGTACTTC. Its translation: CSGGQADYEQYF.

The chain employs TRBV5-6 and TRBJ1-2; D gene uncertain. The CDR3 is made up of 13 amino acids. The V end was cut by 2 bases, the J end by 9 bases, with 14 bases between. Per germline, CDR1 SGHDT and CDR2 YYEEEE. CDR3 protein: CASSLYAGSRYTF. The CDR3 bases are TGTGCCAGCAGCTTATATGCCGGGTCTCGCTACACCTTC.

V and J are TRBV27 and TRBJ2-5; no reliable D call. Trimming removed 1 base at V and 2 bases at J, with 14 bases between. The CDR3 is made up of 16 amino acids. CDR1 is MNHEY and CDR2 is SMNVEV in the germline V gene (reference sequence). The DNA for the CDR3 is TGTGCCAGCAGTTTATTTAACATCCCGGGTCAAGAGACCCAGTACTTC. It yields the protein CASSLFNIPGQETQYF.

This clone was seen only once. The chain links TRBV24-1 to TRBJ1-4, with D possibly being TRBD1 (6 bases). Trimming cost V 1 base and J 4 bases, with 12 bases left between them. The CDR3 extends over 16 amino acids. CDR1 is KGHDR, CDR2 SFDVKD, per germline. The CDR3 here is CATSDLRGRVNEKLFF. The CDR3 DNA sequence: TGTGCCACCAGTGATTTAAGGGGGAGGGTTAATGAAAAACTGTTTTTT.

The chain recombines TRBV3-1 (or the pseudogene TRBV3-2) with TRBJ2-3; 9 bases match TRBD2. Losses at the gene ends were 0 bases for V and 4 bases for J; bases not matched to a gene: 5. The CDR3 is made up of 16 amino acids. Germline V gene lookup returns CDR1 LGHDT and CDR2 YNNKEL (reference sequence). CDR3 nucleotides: TGTGCCAGCAGCCAAGATAGGCTAGCGGGGCCAGATACGCAGTATTTT. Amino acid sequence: CASSQDRLAGPDTQYF.

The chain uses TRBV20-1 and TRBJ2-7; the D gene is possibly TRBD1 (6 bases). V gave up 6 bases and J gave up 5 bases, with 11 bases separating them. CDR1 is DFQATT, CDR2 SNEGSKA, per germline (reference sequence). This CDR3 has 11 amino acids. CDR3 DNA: TGCAGTGCAGAGGACAGCCACGAGCAGTACTTC. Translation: CSAEDSHEQYF.

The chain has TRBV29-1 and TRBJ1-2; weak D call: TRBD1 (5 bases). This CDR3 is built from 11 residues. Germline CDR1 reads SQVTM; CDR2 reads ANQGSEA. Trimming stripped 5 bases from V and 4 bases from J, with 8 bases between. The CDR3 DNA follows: TGCAGCGTTATAGACAGCTATGGCTACACCTTC. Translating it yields CSVIDSYGYTF. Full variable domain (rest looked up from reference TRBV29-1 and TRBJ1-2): SAVISQKPSRDICQRGTSLTIQCQVDSQVTMMFWYRQQPGQSLTLIATANQGSEATYESGFVIDKFPISRPNLTFSTLTVSNMSPEDSSIYLCSVIDSYGYTFGSGTRLTVV.

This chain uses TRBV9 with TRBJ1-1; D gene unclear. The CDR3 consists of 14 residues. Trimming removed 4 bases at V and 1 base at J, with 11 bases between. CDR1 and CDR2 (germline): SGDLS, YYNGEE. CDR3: CASSPHYKNTEAFF. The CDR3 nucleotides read TGTGCCAGCAGCCCACACTACAAGAACACTGAAGCTTTCTTT. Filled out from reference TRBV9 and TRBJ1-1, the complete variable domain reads DSGVTQTPKHLITATGQRVTLRCSPRSGDLSVYWYQQSLDQGLQFLIQYYNGEERAKGNILERFSAQQFPDLHSELNLSSLELGDSALYFCASSPHYKNTEAFFGQGTRLTVV.

The CDR3 bases are TGTGCCTGGAGTGCACAGGGAGCCCACGAGCAGTACTTC. It yields the protein CAWSAQGAHEQYF. The rearrangement uses TRBV30 and TRBJ2-7; maybe TRBD1 (6 bases). Germline CDR1 reads GTSNPN; CDR2 reads SVGIG (reference sequence). The CDR3 loop spans 13 amino acids. V lost 1 base to trimming and J lost 5 bases, with 12 bases between them.

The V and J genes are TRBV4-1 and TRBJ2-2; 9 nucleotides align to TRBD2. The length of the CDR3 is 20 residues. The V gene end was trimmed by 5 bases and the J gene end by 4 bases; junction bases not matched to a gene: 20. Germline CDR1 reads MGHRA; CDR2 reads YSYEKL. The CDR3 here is CASSGTGILAGGYSTGELFF. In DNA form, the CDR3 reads TGCGCCAGCAGCGGTACAGGGATCTTGGCGGGAGGGTATAGCACCGGGGAGCTGTTTTTT.

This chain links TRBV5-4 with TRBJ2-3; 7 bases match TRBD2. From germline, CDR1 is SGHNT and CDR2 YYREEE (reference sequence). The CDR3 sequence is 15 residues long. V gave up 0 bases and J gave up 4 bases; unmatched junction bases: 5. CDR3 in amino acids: CASSLAGGGADTQYF. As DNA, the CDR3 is TGTGCCAGCAGCTTGGCTGGGGGGGGAGCAGATACGCAGTATTTT.

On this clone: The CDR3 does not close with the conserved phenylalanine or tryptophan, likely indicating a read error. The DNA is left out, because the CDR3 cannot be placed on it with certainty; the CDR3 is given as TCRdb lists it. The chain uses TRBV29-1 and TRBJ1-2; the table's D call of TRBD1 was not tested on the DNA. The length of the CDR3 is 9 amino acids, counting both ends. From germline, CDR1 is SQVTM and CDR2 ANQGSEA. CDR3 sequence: CSVGPQTGT.

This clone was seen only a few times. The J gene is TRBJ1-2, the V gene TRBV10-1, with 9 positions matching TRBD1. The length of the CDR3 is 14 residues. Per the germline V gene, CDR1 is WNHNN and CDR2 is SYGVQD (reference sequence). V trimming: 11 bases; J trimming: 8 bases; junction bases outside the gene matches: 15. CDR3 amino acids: CARTTGQGRRGYTF. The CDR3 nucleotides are TGCGCCCGGACCACGGGACAGGGAAGAAGGGGCTACACCTTC.

DNA of the CDR3: TGTGCCAGCAGCCAAGTGGGGGGGCTCCTTTACGAGCAGTACTTC. This codes for CASSQVGGLLYEQYF. The chain recombines TRBV3-1 (or the pseudogene TRBV3-2) with TRBJ2-7; D is perhaps TRBD2 (7 bases). Per the germline V gene, CDR1 is LGHDT and CDR2 is YNNKEL (reference sequence). V lost 1 base to trimming and J lost 4 bases, with 14 bases between them. This CDR3 region has 15 residues.

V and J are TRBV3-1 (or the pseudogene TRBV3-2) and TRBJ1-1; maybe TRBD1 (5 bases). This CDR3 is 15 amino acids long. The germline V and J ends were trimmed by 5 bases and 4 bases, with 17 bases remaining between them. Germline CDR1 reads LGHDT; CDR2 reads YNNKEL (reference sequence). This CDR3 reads CASSYLTMGGTEAFF. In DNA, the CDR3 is TGTGCCAGCAGCTACCTTACTATGGGGGGCACTGAAGCTTTCTTT.

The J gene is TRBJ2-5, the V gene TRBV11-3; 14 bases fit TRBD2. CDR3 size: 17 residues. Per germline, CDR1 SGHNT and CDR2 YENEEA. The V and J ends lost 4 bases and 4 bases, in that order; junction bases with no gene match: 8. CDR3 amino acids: CASSYRTSGGRGETQYF. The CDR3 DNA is TGTGCCAGCAGCTATCGGACTAGCGGGGGGCGGGGAGAGACCCAGTACTTC.

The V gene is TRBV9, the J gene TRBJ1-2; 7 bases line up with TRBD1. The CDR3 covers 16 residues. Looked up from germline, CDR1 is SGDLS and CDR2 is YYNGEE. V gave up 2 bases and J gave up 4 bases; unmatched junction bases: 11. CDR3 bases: TGTGCCAGCAGCGTCGGGACAGCGCCAAAAGTCTATGGCTACACCTTC. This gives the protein CASSVGTAPKVYGYTF.

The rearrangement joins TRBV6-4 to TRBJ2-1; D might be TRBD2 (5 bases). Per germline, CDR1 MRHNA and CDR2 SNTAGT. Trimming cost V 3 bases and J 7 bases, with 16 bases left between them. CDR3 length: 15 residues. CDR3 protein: CASSDWASPLNEQFF. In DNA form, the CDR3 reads TGTGCCAGCAGTGATTGGGCTAGCCCACTGAATGAGCAGTTCTTC.

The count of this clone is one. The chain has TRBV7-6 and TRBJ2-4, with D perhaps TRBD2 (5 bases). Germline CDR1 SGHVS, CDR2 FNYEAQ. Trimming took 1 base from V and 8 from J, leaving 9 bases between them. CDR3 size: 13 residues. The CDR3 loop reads CASSLGREYIQYF. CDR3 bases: TGTGCCAGCAGCTTAGGCCGGGAATACATTCAGTACTTC.

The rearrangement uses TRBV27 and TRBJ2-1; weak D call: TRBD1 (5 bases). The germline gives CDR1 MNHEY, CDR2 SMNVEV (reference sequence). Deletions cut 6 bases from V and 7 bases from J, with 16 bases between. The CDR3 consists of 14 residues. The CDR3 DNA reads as TGTGCCAGCAGAAAAGAGTCAGGGTTGAATGAGCAGTTCTTC. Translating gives CASRKESGLNEQFF.

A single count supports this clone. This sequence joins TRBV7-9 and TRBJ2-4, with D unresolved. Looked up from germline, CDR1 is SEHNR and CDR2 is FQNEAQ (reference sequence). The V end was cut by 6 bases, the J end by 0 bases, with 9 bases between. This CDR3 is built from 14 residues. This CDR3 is CASRPTLAKNIQYF. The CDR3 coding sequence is TGTGCCAGCAGACCTACGCTAGCCAAAAACATTCAGTACTTC.

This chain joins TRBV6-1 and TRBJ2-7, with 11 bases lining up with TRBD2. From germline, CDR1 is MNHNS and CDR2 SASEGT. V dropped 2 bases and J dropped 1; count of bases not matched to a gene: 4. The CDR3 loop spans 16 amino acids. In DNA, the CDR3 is TGTGCCAGCAGTGAACTTAGCGGGAGGGGATCCTACGAGCAGTACTTC. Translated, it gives CASSELSGRGSYEQYF.